The sequence of this T cell receptor beta chain was determined in a study of blood T cell repertoires in COVID-19. The overall study: Italy, Spain and the United States were the sources of the convalescent and acute COVID-19 samples. The cDNA or gDNA used as material had been derived from T cells, B-cell-depleted T cells, or PBMCs.

Germline CDR1 is SGHDT and CDR2 is YYEEEE. The germline V and J ends were trimmed by 0 bases and 2 bases, with 8 bases remaining between them. The CDR3 sequence is 14 residues long. In the source study's methods: How many nucleated cells were present was estimated from reference gene primer amplification. Profiled with immunoSEQ multiplex PCR; TCRdb holds only in-frame clones, not every one. V, J and clone size derive from that table, while D and trimming were established from the DNA sequence. Of under 200,000 clones in the sample, roughly nine tenths were seen once. The sequence was obtained from a man in his sixties with active or convalescent COVID-19. This chain joins TRBV5-6 and TRBJ2-5, with D perhaps matching TRBD1 (6 bases). The specimen was peripheral blood. The CDR3 sequence: CASSLVGTQETQYF. The DNA of the CDR3 is TGTGCCAGCAGCTTGGTGGGGACACAAGAGACCCAGTACTTC.